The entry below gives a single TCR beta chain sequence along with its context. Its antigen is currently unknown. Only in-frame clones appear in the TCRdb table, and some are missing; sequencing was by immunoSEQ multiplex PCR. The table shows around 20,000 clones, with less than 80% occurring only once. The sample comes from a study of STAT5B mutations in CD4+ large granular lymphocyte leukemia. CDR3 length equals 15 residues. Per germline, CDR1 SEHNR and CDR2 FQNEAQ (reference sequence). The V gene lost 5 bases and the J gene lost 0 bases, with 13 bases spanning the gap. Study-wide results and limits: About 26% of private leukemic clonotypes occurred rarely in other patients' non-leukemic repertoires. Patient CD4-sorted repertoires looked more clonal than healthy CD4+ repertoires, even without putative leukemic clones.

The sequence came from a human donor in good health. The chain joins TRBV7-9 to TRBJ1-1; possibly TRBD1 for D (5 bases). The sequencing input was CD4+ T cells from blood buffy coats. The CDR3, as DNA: TGTGCCAGCAGCCGACAGCAGATTATGAACACTGAAGCTTTCTTT. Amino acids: CASSRQQIMNTEAFF. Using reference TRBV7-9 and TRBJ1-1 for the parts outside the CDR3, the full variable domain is DTGVSQNPRHKITKRGQNVTFRCDPISEHNRLYWYRQTLGQGPEFLTYFQNEAQLEKSRLLSDRFSAERPKGSFSTLEIQRTEQGDSAMYLCASSRQQIMNTEAFFGQGTRLTVV.